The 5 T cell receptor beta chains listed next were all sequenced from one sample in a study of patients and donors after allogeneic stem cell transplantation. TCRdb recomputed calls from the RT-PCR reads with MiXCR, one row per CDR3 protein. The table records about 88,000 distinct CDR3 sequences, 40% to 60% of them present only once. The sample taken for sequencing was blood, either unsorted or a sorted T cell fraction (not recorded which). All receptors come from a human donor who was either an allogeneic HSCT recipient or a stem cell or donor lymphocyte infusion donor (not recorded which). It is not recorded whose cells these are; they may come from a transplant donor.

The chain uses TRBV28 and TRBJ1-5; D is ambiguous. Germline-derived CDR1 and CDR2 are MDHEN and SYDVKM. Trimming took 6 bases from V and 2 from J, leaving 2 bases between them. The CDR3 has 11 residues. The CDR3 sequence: CASSGNQPQHF. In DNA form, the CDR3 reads TGTGCCAGCAGCGGCAATCAGCCCCAGCATTTT.

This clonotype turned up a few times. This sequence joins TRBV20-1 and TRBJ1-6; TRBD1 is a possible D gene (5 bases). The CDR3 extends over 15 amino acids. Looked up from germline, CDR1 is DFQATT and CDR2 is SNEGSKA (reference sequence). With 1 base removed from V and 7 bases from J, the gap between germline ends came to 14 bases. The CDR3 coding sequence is TGCAGTGCTAGAGTGGCAGGGACGAGGAATTCACCCCTCCACTTT. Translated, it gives CSARVAGTRNSPLHF.

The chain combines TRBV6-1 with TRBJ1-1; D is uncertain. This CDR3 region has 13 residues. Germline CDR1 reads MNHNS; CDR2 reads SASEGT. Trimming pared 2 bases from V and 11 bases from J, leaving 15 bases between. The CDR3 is CASSEPPGLLAFF. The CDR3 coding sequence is TGTGCCAGCAGTGAACCCCCGGGTTTGTTGGCTTTCTTT.

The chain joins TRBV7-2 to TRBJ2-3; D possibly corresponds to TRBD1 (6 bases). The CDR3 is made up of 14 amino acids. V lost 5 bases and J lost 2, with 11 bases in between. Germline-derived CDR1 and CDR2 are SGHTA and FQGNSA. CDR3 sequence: CASSQGQTTDTQYF. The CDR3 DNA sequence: TGTGCCAGCAGCCAAGGACAGACCACAGATACGCAGTATTTT.

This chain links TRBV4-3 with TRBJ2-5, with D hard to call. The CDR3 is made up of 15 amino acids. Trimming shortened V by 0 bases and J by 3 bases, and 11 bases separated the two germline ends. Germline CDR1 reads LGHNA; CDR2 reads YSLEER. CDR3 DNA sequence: TGCGCCAGCAGCCAAGAAGGGTTAGGGAAAGAGACCCAGTACTTC. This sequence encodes CASSQEGLGKETQYF.